The 15 T cell receptor beta chains reported below all come from one sample, sequenced in a study of blood T cell repertoires in COVID-19. Sequencing was performed with immunoSEQ multiplex PCR; in TCRdb, only in-frame clones are kept and a portion is missing. Altogether 70,000 to 100,000 clones are present, about 90% being singletons, with the ten largest covering roughly 8.7%. The specimen sequenced was peripheral blood. The receptors originated from a woman aged 70-85 years with acute or convalescent COVID-19.

The CDR3 reads CASSLLAGRNNEQFF. CDR3 sequence (DNA): TGTGCCAGCAGTTTACTAGCGGGCAGGAACAATGAGCAGTTCTTC. This chain connects TRBV6-5 to TRBJ2-1, with 9 bases fitting TRBD2. CDR3 size: 15 residues. Germline assignment: CDR1 MNHEY and CDR2 SVGAGI. V was clipped by 4 bases and J by 5 bases; unmatched bases: 6.

The chain is built from TRBV10-3 and TRBJ2-7; 7 nucleotides line up with TRBD2. V lost 3 bases to trimming and J lost 7 bases; unmatched junction nucleotides: 9. Germline CDR1 is ENHRY and CDR2 is SYGVKD. The CDR3 contains 14 residues. In DNA, the CDR3 is TGTGCCATCAGTGACCAGGGCGGGGGTCGGGAGCAGTACTTC. Its translation: CAISDQGGGREQYF.

The genes are TRBV5-6 and TRBJ2-1; 8 nucleotides agree with TRBD1. The CDR3 spans 16 residues. V lost 0 bases to trimming and J lost 6 bases; unmatched junction nucleotides: 8. The germline V gene has CDR1 SGHDT and CDR2 YYEEEE. The CDR3 DNA is TGTGCCAGCAGCTTGGGCAAAGGACAGGGCAGCAATGAGCAGTTCTTC. This encodes CASSLGKGQGSNEQFF.

The chain couples TRBV2 to TRBJ1-2; the D is unclear. CDR3 length: 13 residues. Trimming left V 4 bases short and J 2 bases short, with 8 bases between. Germline values: CDR1 SNHLY, CDR2 FYNNEI. CDR3 bases: TGTGCCAGCAGTGTCGAACAGAACTATGGCTACACCTTC. Translated, it gives CASSVEQNYGYTF. Full variable domain (outside the CDR3, taken from reference TRBV2 and TRBJ1-2): EPEVTQTPSHQVTQMGQEVILRCVPISNHLYFYWYRQILGQKVEFLVSFYNNEISEKSEIFDDQFSVERPDGSNFTLKIRSTKLEDSAMYFCASSVEQNYGYTFGSGTRLTVV.

The chain links TRBV5-4 to TRBJ2-3; perhaps TRBD1 as D (6 bases). Germline CDR1 and CDR2: SGHNT and YYREEE (reference sequence). Trimming pared 4 bases from V and 2 bases from J, leaving 11 bases between. CDR3 length equals 14 residues. The DNA of the CDR3 is TGTGCCAGCAGCACCGGGGACACCACAGATACGCAGTATTTT. It codes for CASSTGDTTDTQYF.

The chain recombines TRBV7-3 with TRBJ2-1, with 7 bases matching TRBD1. CDR1 is SGHTA and CDR2 is FQGTGA in the germline V gene. This CDR3 comprises 14 residues. V lost 5 bases to trimming and J lost 9 bases; unmatched junction nucleotides: 10. DNA of the CDR3: TGTGCCAGCAGCCGTACGACAGGGTTGGGTGAGCAGTTCTTC. It yields the protein CASSRTTGLGEQFF.

This chain links TRBV9 with TRBJ2-2; D is perhaps TRBD1 (6 bases). The CDR3 has 15 amino acids. The V and J ends lost 4 bases and 4 bases respectively, with 14 bases between them. Germline lookup yields CDR1 SGDLS and CDR2 YYNGEE. The CDR3 DNA sequence: TGTGCCAGCAGCTTTCGAACAGGGACCACCGGGGAGCTGTTTTTT. This sequence encodes CASSFRTGTTGELFF. The complete variable domain, with remaining parts taken from reference TRBV9 and TRBJ2-2, reads DSGVTQTPKHLITATGQRVTLRCSPRSGDLSVYWYQQSLDQGLQFLIQYYNGEERAKGNILERFSAQQFPDLHSELNLSSLELGDSALYFCASSFRTGTTGELFFGEGSRLTVL.

The chain carries TRBV27 and TRBJ1-6, with D possibly TRBD1 on 5 matching bases. Germline V gene lookup returns CDR1 MNHEY and CDR2 SMNVEV (reference sequence). The CDR3 loop spans 16 amino acids. Trimming pared 0 bases from V and 3 bases from J, leaving 9 bases between. The CDR3 reads CASSLSVQGYNSPLHF. The CDR3 region has the DNA TGTGCCAGCAGTTTATCGGTTCAGGGCTATAATTCACCCCTCCACTTT.

The J gene is TRBJ2-3, the V gene TRBV7-2; 8 nucleotides match TRBD2. Unmatched junction bases numbered 10, after V lost 4 bases and J lost 1 base. The CDR3 covers 17 residues. Germline assignment: CDR1 SGHTA and CDR2 FQGNSA. The CDR3 sequence: CASSYGTSRRGTDTQYF. The DNA of the CDR3 is TGTGCCAGCAGCTACGGGACTAGTCGACGGGGCACAGATACGCAGTATTTT.

This clone was seen a handful of times. The same CDR3 also results from other DNA sequences found in this sample. The J gene is TRBJ2-5, the V gene TRBV18; D remains ambiguous. The CDR3 length is 13 residues. Trimming cost V 2 bases and J 1 base, with 5 bases left between them. Germline-derived CDR1 and CDR2 are KGHSH and LQKENI. CDR3 amino acids: CASSPGLQETQYF. CDR3 sequence (DNA): TGTGCCAGCTCACCAGGCCTCCAAGAGACCCAGTACTTC.

The chain couples TRBV3-1 (or the pseudogene TRBV3-2) to TRBJ1-2, with 9 bases fitting TRBD1. Germline V gives CDR1 LGHDT, CDR2 YNNKEL (reference sequence). The V gene end was trimmed by 4 bases and the J gene end by 7 bases; junction bases not matched to a gene: 10. The CDR3 is made up of 15 amino acids. CDR3 residues: CASSPQGADVTGYTF. In nucleotides, the CDR3 is TGTGCCAGCAGCCCACAGGGGGCCGACGTTACTGGCTACACCTTC.

The V gene is TRBV27, the J gene TRBJ2-7, with 9 bases identical to TRBD1. The junction had 5 bases not matched to a gene; V was cut back by 9 bases and J by 5 bases. The V gene's germline CDR1 is MNHEY and CDR2 SMNVEV (reference sequence). The CDR3 contains 12 residues. CDR3 in DNA: TGTGCCAGTGGGGACAGGGAGGACGAGCAGTACTTC. Its translation: CASGDREDEQYF.

This sequence joins TRBV18 and TRBJ1-5; a weak D match, TRBD1 (5 bases). V dropped 2 bases and J dropped 6 bases, with 11 bases sitting between them. Germline values: CDR1 KGHSH, CDR2 LQKENI. The CDR3 runs 14 residues. The chain's CDR3 is CASSPIQGTQPQHF. The CDR3 bases are TGTGCCAGCTCACCAATCCAGGGTACTCAGCCCCAGCATTTT.

In DNA form, the CDR3 reads TGTGCCAGCAGCTTCTCTATGGGGACAGGTGGGGCTATGAACACTGAAGCTTTCTTT. This codes for CASSFSMGTGGAMNTEAFF. The chain links TRBV7-9 to TRBJ1-1; 8 positions agree with TRBD1. V shed 3 bases, J shed 0 bases, and the junction held 15 bases outside the gene matches. The CDR3 loop spans 19 amino acids. CDR1 and CDR2 from the germline V gene are SEHNR and FQNEAQ (reference sequence).

The chain is built from TRBV3-1 (or the pseudogene TRBV3-2) and TRBJ1-4; 9 bases line up with TRBD1. The V and J ends lost 4 bases and 8 bases, in that order; junction bases with no gene match: 8. The CDR3 spans 15 residues. From germline, CDR1 is LGHDT and CDR2 YNNKEL (reference sequence). DNA for the CDR3: TGTGCCAGCAGCCTGACCGGACAGGGGAGGGAAAAACTGTTTTTT. Translating it yields CASSLTGQGREKLFF.